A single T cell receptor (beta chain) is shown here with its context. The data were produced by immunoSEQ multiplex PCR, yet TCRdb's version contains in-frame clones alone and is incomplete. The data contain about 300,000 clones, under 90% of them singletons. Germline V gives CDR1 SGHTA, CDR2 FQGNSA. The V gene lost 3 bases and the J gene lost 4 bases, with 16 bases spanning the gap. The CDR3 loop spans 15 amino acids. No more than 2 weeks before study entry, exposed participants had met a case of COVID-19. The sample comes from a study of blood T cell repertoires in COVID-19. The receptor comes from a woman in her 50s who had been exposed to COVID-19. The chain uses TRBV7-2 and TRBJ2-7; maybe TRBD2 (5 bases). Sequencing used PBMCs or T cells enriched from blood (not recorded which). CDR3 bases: TGTGCCAGCAGCTTTGTTAGGGATCGGGGTTACGAGCAGTACTTC. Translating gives CASSFVRDRGYEQYF.